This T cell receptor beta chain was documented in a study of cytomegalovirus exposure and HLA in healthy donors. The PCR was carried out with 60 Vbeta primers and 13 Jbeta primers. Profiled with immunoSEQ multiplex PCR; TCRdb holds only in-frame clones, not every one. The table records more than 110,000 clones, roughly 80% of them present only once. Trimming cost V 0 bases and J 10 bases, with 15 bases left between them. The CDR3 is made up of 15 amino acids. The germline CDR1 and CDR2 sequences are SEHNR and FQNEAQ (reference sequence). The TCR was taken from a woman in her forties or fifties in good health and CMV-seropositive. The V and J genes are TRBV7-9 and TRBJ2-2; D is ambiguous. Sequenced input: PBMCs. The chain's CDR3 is CASSLAGPQVEELFF. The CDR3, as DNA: TGTGCCAGCAGCTTAGCTGGTCCCCAGGTCGAGGAGCTGTTTTTT.